This TCR beta chain is drawn from a study of cytomegalovirus exposure and HLA in healthy donors. The wider study: Early on, a data release was issued that held tens of millions of unique TCRs from HLA-typed donors.

Germline V CDR1 and CDR2: LNHDA, SQIVND (reference sequence). Deletions cut 3 bases from V and 6 bases from J, with 7 bases between. The CDR3 spans 12 residues. Regarding this clone: What it binds is unknown.

PCR employed 60 Vbeta and 13 Jbeta primers. The assay was immunoSEQ multiplex PCR, and TCRdb's table has in-frame clones only and misses some. The data show roughly 100,000 clones, over 75% seen once. Findings and caveats of the study: Compared with the roughly 700-donor mean, an Asian-associated ancestry cluster reportedly had fewer N-insertions, according to a later analysis.

The source is a man in his 60s in good health and CMV-seropositive. The sequenced material came from PBMCs. The chain combines TRBV19 with TRBJ2-3; D gene uncertain. The CDR3 coding sequence is TGTGCCAGTAGTATTGGGCCGGATACGCAGTATTTT. Amino acid sequence: CASSIGPDTQYF.